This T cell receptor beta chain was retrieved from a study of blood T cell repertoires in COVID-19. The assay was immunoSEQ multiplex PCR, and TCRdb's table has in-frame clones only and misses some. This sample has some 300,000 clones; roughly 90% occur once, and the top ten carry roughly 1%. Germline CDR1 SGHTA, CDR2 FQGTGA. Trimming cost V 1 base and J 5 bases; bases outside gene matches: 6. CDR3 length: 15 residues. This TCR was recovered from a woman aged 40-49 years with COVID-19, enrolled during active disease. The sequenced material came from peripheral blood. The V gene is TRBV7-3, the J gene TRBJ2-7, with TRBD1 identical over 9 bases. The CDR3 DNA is TGTGCCAGCAGCTTAAAGGGGACAGGGATTCACGAGCAGTACTTC. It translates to CASSLKGTGIHEQYF.